This T cell receptor (beta chain) was retrieved from a study of blood T cell repertoires in COVID-19. Assay used: immunoSEQ multiplex PCR; TCRdb lists only in-frame clones, some missing. The table has a few hundred thousand clones, roughly 88% seen once. The CDR3 spans 16 residues. Germline V CDR1 and CDR2: LGHDT, YNNKEL (reference sequence). V was trimmed by 5 bases and J by 4 bases, leaving 20 bases between them. The source is a woman under 40 with active or convalescent COVID-19. Specimen: peripheral blood. The chain recombines TRBV3-1 (or the pseudogene TRBV3-2) with TRBJ1-2; weak D call: TRBD1 (6 bases). The CDR3 sequence is CASSSRPEQGFYGYTF. CDR3 nucleotide sequence: TGTGCCAGCAGCAGCCGTCCTGAACAGGGATTCTATGGCTACACCTTC.